This T cell receptor beta chain was recorded in a study of regulatory T cells in long-lasting Graves disease. Regarding time point: newly diagnosed GD, antithyroid drugs for less than 3 months. Scientists built the TCR library using RNA that was extracted from PBMCs. Both iRepertoire HTBI primers and Arm-PCR of CDR3 regions were used to build the TCR beta libraries. MiXCR was run by TCRdb on the multiplex PCR reads, yielding one entry per CDR3 protein. The sample has around 450,000 distinct CDR3 sequences, 15% to 20% seen once. V shed 6 bases, J shed 4 bases, and the junction held 6 bases outside the gene matches. Germline V gene lookup returns CDR1 MDHEN and CDR2 SYDVKM. CDR3 size: 13 residues. This clonotype was seen ten or more times. These records were also assigned to another study, of T cells in Graves' hyperthyroidism and ophthalmopathy.

Sequences were derived from peripheral blood mononuclear cells (PBMCs), sampled at new diagnosis, from a patient treated with antithyroid drugs. This receptor was obtained from a man aged 35-49 years with Graves disease. The J gene is TRBJ2-7, the V gene TRBV28; 7 bases match TRBD1. The CDR3 sequence is CASSSGDSYEQYF. The DNA for the CDR3 is TGTGCCAGCAGCTCCGGGGACAGTTACGAGCAGTACTTC.